What follows are 24 T cell receptor beta chains derived from one specimen sequenced in a study of Graves' ophthalmopathy and Graves' hyperthyroidism (dated by TCRdb to 2016 to 2019). Sequencer: Illumina HiSeq 2000. For repertoire sequencing, the TCR beta CDR3 regions were amplified from RNA transcripts. HTBI primers and the Qiagen OneStep RT-PCR kit were used in a first-round RT-PCR, which was followed by a second-round multiplex PCR, size selection and purification. TCRdb reworked the public reads: Q25 trimming with fastp, MiXCR clone assembly, productive beta chains retained. CDR3 protein duplicates are merged, each entry listing the most common genes and DNA. The sample table lists 200,000 to 250,000 distinct CDR3 sequences, about 22% of them with a count of one. Roughly 40% of the sample goes to the ten largest clones. The sample consisted of peripheral blood. All receptors derive from a woman in her forties or fifties with Graves' ophthalmopathy. Donor details come from another sample of the same person, matched by shared clones.

This clonotype was observed a few times. This chain links TRBV3-1 with TRBJ1-2; D is unclear. Germline CDR1 reads LGHDT; CDR2 reads YNNKEL (reference sequence). The CDR3 runs 14 residues. V was pared by 0 bases and J by 4 bases, with 9 bases between. DNA for the CDR3: TGTGCCAGCAGCCAAGAAAGACGGAGCTATGGCTACACCTTC. Protein sequence: CASSQERRSYGYTF.

The chain couples TRBV7-3 to TRBJ2-7; 7 bases are a match to TRBD2. The CDR3 has 15 residues. Germline V gene lookup returns CDR1 SGHTA and CDR2 FQGTGA. V was clipped by 1 base and J by 4 bases; unmatched bases: 7. The CDR3 nucleotides read TGTGCCAGCAGCTTAATGTCGGCTAGCGGATACGAGCAGTACTTC. This gives the protein CASSLMSASGYEQYF.

In the case of this clonotype: A much bigger clone sits one base away, suggesting this may be a read error. This is likely a read error, given that the CDR3 carries no conserved phenylalanine or tryptophan at its end. The genes are TRBV6-1 and TRBJ2-2, with D hard to call. Germline CDR1 reads MNHNS; CDR2 reads SASEGT. This CDR3 spans 16 amino acids. The V end lost 7 bases, the J end lost 4 bases, and 19 bases lay between the germline ends. The CDR3 here is CASKSGPLIATGELFL. DNA of the CDR3: TGTGCCAGCAAATCCGGGCCGCTCATTGCCACCGGGGAGCTGTTTCTT.

This clonotype was detected ten times or more. The rearrangement links TRBV30 to TRBJ1-1; D perhaps matches TRBD1 (5 bases). Germline V gene sequence: CDR1 GTSNPN, CDR2 SVGIG (reference sequence). The CDR3 extends over 14 amino acids. With 0 bases removed from V and 5 bases from J, the gap between germline ends came to 13 bases. CDR3 sequence: CAWSVLGRGTEAFF. The CDR3 DNA follows: TGTGCCTGGAGTGTACTGGGACGTGGTACTGAAGCTTTCTTT.

This clonotype was seen ten or more times. A junction boundary mismatches the germline segment, possibly from a read error. V gene TRBV5-1 combines with J gene TRBJ2-7; 11 nucleotides align to TRBD2. The CDR3 loop spans 14 amino acids. CDR1 and CDR2 from the germline V gene are SGHRS and YFSETQ. CDR3 region: CASSPTSGSYEQYF. DNA for the CDR3: TGTGCCAGCAGCCCCACTAGCGGGAGTTACGAGCAGTACTTC.

This clonotype showed up many times. V is TRBV6-1 and J is TRBJ2-2, with 7 positions matching TRBD1. Germline loops: CDR1 MNHNS, CDR2 SASEGT. V lost 6 bases to trimming and J lost 1 base; unmatched junction nucleotides: 2. CDR3 length: 14 amino acids. CDR3 nucleotide sequence: TGTGCCAGCAGCCGGGACAGGAACACCGGGGAGCTGTTTTTT. Its translation is CASSRDRNTGELFF.

This clonotype has at least ten counts. The CDR3 DNA is TGTGCCACCAGCAGAGAAAAGGCGACTAGCTACTACGAGCAGTACTTC. Amino acid sequence: CATSREKATSYYEQYF. The rearrangement uses TRBV15 and TRBJ2-7, with 7 bases aligning to TRBD2. CDR3 size: 16 residues. Germline CDR1 is LNHNV and CDR2 is YYDKDF (reference sequence). J was trimmed by 3 bases and V by 0 bases; bases with no gene match: 8.

The J gene is TRBJ1-5, the V gene TRBV6-2 or TRBV6-3, with D unclear. This CDR3 has 14 amino acids. Germline assignment: CDR1 MNHEY and CDR2 SVGEGT. Trimming took 2 bases from V and 4 from J, leaving 9 bases between them. For the CDR3, the DNA is TGTGCCAGCAGTTACAACTCGGCTAATCAGCCCCAGCATTTT. Amino acids: CASSYNSANQPQHF.

Ten or more counts support this clonotype. This sequence joins TRBV2 and TRBJ1-2, with 8 bases aligning to TRBD1. The CDR3 has 14 residues. In germline, CDR1 is SNHLY, CDR2 FYNNEI. With 10 bases clipped from V and 4 bases from J, the junction kept 11 bases outside the gene matches. CDR3 residues: CATSGQGASYGYTF. The CDR3 DNA sequence: TGTGCCACCTCGGGTCAGGGGGCTAGCTATGGCTACACCTTC.

The sample holds many counts of this clonotype. The rearrangement links TRBV29-1 to TRBJ2-5; tentatively, D is TRBD2 (5 bases). V shed 7 bases and J shed 5 bases, with 11 bases lying between them. The V gene's germline CDR1 is SQVTM and CDR2 ANQGSEA. CDR3 length: 11 residues. CDR3 nucleotide sequence: TGCAGCGGGACTGCGCTGGAGACCCAGTACTTC. Translated: CSGTALETQYF.

In this sample, this clonotype turned up a few times. V and J are TRBV11-2 and TRBJ2-2; TRBD2 agrees at 7 bases. This CDR3 comprises 16 residues. Trimming removed 5 bases from V and 4 bases from J; junction bases left unmatched: 10. Germline CDR1 is SGHAT and CDR2 is FQNNGV. The DNA for the CDR3 is TGTGCCAGCAGCGGAACCGGGACTACTCTCACCGGGGAGCTGTTTTTT. Translating gives CASSGTGTTLTGELFF.

CDR3 DNA sequence: TGTGCCAGCAGCCAAGATCTACAGGGGGCTGTCGAGCAGTACTTC. Its translation: CASSQDLQGAVEQYF. The chain is built from TRBV4-2 and TRBJ2-7; 9 nucleotides line up with TRBD1. This CDR3 region has 15 residues. The V gene end was trimmed by 0 bases and the J gene end by 6 bases; junction bases not matched to a gene: 6. The germline V gene encodes CDR1 LGHNA and CDR2 YNFKEQ.

This clonotype was recorded many times. The genes are TRBV19 and TRBJ2-7; D might be TRBD2 (5 bases). The V gene's germline CDR1 is LNHDA and CDR2 SQIVND (reference sequence). Trimming removed 3 bases at V and 3 bases at J, with 12 bases between. The CDR3 contains 14 residues. CDR3 sequence (DNA): TGTGCCAGTAGTATCGTAGCGACGGGCTACGAGCAGTACTTC. Residues: CASSIVATGYEQYF.

This clonotype came up many times. This sequence joins TRBV6-1 and TRBJ1-2, with 11 bases that match TRBD1. The germline CDR1 and CDR2 sequences are MNHNS and SASEGT. The CDR3 spans 15 residues. Trimming removed 5 bases from V and 8 bases from J; junction bases left unmatched: 10. The CDR3 DNA reads as TGTGCCAGCAGTCAGAGGACAGGGGGCATAGGCGGCTACACCTTC. It yields the protein CASSQRTGGIGGYTF.

At least ten counts were recorded for this clonotype. The genes are TRBV2 and TRBJ2-5; D is uncertain. The CDR3 length is 11 residues. The V and J ends lost 7 bases and 5 bases respectively, with 8 bases between them. CDR1 SNHLY and CDR2 FYNNEI come from the germline V gene. The CDR3: CASIIRETQYF. CDR3 in DNA: TGTGCCAGCATCATCAGGGAGACCCAGTACTTC.

At least ten counts were recorded for this clonotype. The gene calls are TRBV5-1 and TRBJ2-3, with D maybe TRBD2 (5 bases). The CDR3 is 14 amino acids. The germline gives CDR1 SGHRS, CDR2 YFSETQ. With 4 bases removed from V and 2 bases from J, the gap between germline ends came to 11 bases. CDR3 nucleotide sequence: TGCGCCAGCAGCCAGGACTGGATCACAGATACGCAGTATTTT. Translation gives CASSQDWITDTQYF.

This clonotype has at least ten counts. The chain joins TRBV25-1 to TRBJ2-7; no clear D. V shed 6 bases and J shed 1 base, with 10 bases lying between them. The germline CDR1 and CDR2 sequences are MGHDK and SYGVNS. This CDR3 contains 13 residues. The CDR3 bases are TGTGCCAGCAGGACTCCAACTTCCTACGAGCAGTACTTC. Translated: CASRTPTSYEQYF.

The V gene is TRBV28, the J gene TRBJ2-2; TRBD2 matches 8 bases. CDR1 MDHEN and CDR2 SYDVKM come from the germline V gene. After removal of 3 bases from V and 5 bases from J, the junction contained 8 bases not matched to a gene. This CDR3 comprises 16 residues. This chain's CDR3 is CASSFGLAVRTGELFF. CDR3 sequence (DNA): TGTGCCAGCAGTTTCGGACTAGCTGTGAGGACCGGGGAGCTGTTTTTT.

This clonotype appeared many times. This chain connects TRBV24-1 to TRBJ2-7; no clear D. The CDR3 contains 14 residues. Germline V gives CDR1 KGHDR, CDR2 SFDVKD. Trimming removed 2 bases from V and 7 bases from J, with 14 bases in between. The CDR3 region has the DNA TGTGCCACCAGTGATTCCGGCAGGATCTGGGAGCAGTACTTC. Its translation: CATSDSGRIWEQYF.

This clonotype was seen many times. The rearrangement links TRBV7-2 to TRBJ2-7, with D possibly TRBD2 on 6 matching bases. This CDR3 has 13 amino acids. Per germline, CDR1 SGHTA and CDR2 FQGNSA. V lost 1 base, J lost 7 bases, and 11 bases lay in between. This chain's CDR3 is CASSLGGGWEQYF. The CDR3 DNA reads as TGTGCCAGCAGCTTAGGTGGGGGGTGGGAGCAGTACTTC.

This clonotype occurred many times. The V and J genes are TRBV20-1 and TRBJ2-7; 9 positions match TRBD1. J was trimmed by 3 bases and V by 4 bases; bases with no gene match: 10. The germline V gene encodes CDR1 DFQATT and CDR2 SNEGSKA (reference sequence). The CDR3 spans 15 residues. The DNA of the CDR3 is TGCAGTGCTACCGCGGGACAGGGTGGTCACTACGAGCAGTACTTC. It yields the protein CSATAGQGGHYEQYF.

This clonotype was counted ten times or more. The J gene is TRBJ2-7, the V gene TRBV10-3; D remains unclear. Germline CDR1 ENHRY, CDR2 SYGVKD. Between the trimmed V and J ends, which lost 1 base and 3 bases, there was a span of 4 bases. This CDR3 has 12 amino acids. The CDR3 coding sequence is TGTGCCATCAGTGAGTACAGCTACGAGCAGTACTTC. This encodes CAISEYSYEQYF.

The V and J genes are TRBV20-1 and TRBJ1-2; a possible D gene is TRBD1 (6 bases). The CDR3 has 14 residues. CDR1 and CDR2 (germline): DFQATT, SNEGSKA (reference sequence). V dropped 2 bases and J dropped 3 bases, with 13 bases sitting between them. The CDR3 bases are TGCAGTGCTAGATACAGGGTTTACGACTATGGCTACACCTTC. It yields the protein CSARYRVYDYGYTF.

This clonotype has at least ten counts. This chain links TRBV27 with TRBJ1-5; D not resolved. This CDR3 is built from 13 residues. The germline CDR1 and CDR2 sequences are MNHEY and SMNVEV (reference sequence). Deletions cut 5 bases from V and 7 bases from J, with 12 bases between. The CDR3 nucleotides read TGTGCCAGCAGTCGCCGGGCTAACCAGCCCCAGCATTTT. This gives the protein CASSRRANQPQHF.